A selection of T cell receptor beta chains follows, all from one sample in a study of blood T cell repertoires in COVID-19. The assay was immunoSEQ multiplex PCR, and TCRdb's table has in-frame clones only and misses some. The data contain some 130,000 clones, roughly four fifths of them singletons. Sequenced input: PBMCs or T cells enriched from blood (not recorded which). The receptors originated from a young man who had recovered from COVID-19. Both conserved end residues are part of each CDR3. Each record gives: CDR3 protein, J gene, V gene.

CDR3aa: CASSGQGGRTDTQYF
j_gene: TRBJ2-3
v_gene: TRBV9

CDR3aa: CSVEASPGTGGQYGYTF
j_gene: TRBJ1-2
v_gene: TRBV29-1

CDR3aa: CASSARTGAGNTIYF
j_gene: TRBJ1-3
v_gene: TRBV11-2

CDR3aa: CASSLGLAQGQPQHF
j_gene: TRBJ1-5
v_gene: TRBV3-1/TRBV3-2

CDR3aa: CASSSGTGGADTQYF
j_gene: TRBJ2-3
v_gene: TRBV6-4

CDR3aa: CSVEKVQVGGTSGRANEQFF
j_gene: TRBJ2-1
v_gene: TRBV29-1

CDR3aa: CASSPGQYNSPLHF
j_gene: TRBJ1-6
v_gene: TRBV7-2

CDR3aa: CASSPRLAHEQFF
j_gene: TRBJ2-1
v_gene: TRBV7-9

CDR3aa: CASSRGRDSQQILREKLFF
j_gene: TRBJ1-4
v_gene: TRBV7-9

CDR3aa: CASSLDRNTGELFF
j_gene: TRBJ2-2
v_gene: TRBV5-4

CDR3aa: CASSTQGAPGGYTF
j_gene: TRBJ1-2
v_gene: TRBV5-6

CDR3aa: CASSLDPGQAAYEQYF
j_gene: TRBJ2-7
v_gene: TRBV27

CDR3aa: CATGSGNTIYF
j_gene: TRBJ1-3
v_gene: TRBV19

CDR3aa: CASSSRPGTMGETQYF
j_gene: TRBJ2-5
v_gene: TRBV9

CDR3aa: CASSVGSGRLRTTGELFF
j_gene: TRBJ2-2
v_gene: TRBV9

CDR3aa: CASSFAGRDTQYF
j_gene: TRBJ2-3
v_gene: TRBV5-6

CDR3aa: CASSRPGLGNEKLFF
j_gene: TRBJ1-4
v_gene: TRBV4-1

CDR3aa: CASGLGQNEQFF
j_gene: TRBJ2-1
v_gene: TRBV6-5

CDR3aa: CASSLGDRVTETQYF
j_gene: TRBJ2-5
v_gene: TRBV5-8

CDR3aa: CASYRERMPYNEQFF
j_gene: TRBJ2-1
v_gene: TRBV5-4

CDR3aa: CASRLSGGTQETQYF
j_gene: TRBJ2-5
v_gene: TRBV27

CDR3aa: CASSQLENYEQYF
j_gene: TRBJ2-7
v_gene: TRBV4-1

CDR3aa: CASSPTSGRHNEQFF
j_gene: TRBJ2-1
v_gene: TRBV28

CDR3aa: CASSTGRNTEAFF
j_gene: TRBJ1-1
v_gene: TRBV7-3

CDR3aa: CASSIGQGGSSPLHF
j_gene: TRBJ1-6
v_gene: TRBV6-5

CDR3aa: CATKYNEQFF
j_gene: TRBJ2-1
v_gene: TRBV19

CDR3aa: CASSRTGKDTEAFF
j_gene: TRBJ1-1
v_gene: TRBV5-1

CDR3aa: CASSYDRAGNTEAFF
j_gene: TRBJ1-1
v_gene: TRBV7-2

CDR3aa: CASSDPTDYNSPLHF
j_gene: TRBJ1-6
v_gene: TRBV2

CDR3aa: CATSRAGTEYNEQFF
j_gene: TRBJ2-1
v_gene: TRBV15

CDR3aa: CASGGQGATNEKLFF
j_gene: TRBJ1-4
v_gene: TRBV19